Listed below are T cell receptor beta chains from one sample, sequenced in a study of CD8+CD57+ T cells in acquired aplastic anemia. MiXCR, applied by TCRdb to the reads, yields one record per CDR3 protein. The table has roughly 200,000 distinct CDR3 sequences, 55% to 65% seen once. The sequenced sample was sorted CD4+, CD8+, or CD8+CD57+ T cells (not recorded which) from PBMCs. The receptors derive from a human donor with aplastic anemia. The CDR3 runs from the conserved cysteine through the conserved F or W. D genes are given only for firm matches. Some rows have no size entry. The others give once, few or many, or a class for an expanded clone.

d_gene | j_gene | v_gene | abundance | CDR3nt | CDR3aa
- | TRBJ2-1 | TRBV29-1 | few | TGCAGCGTTGTGGGCTCCTGGCAGTTCTTC | CSVVGSWQFF
- | TRBJ1-2 | TRBV20-1 | once | - | CSAIVRDGNYGCTF
- | TRBJ2-7 | TRBV29-1 | few | TGCAGCGTTCAAGGGGCAACGTCCTACGAGCAGTACTTC | CSVQGATSYEQYF
- | TRBJ2-1 | TRBV20-1 | - | TGCAGTGCTAGAGATGGGGGTATAAGCCTGGGGATCTACAATGAGCAGTTCTTC | CSARDGGISLGIYNEQFF
TRBD1 | TRBJ2-7 | TRBV20-1 | - | TGCAGTGCCAGCAGGATTGACAGGGCGAGCTCCTACGAGCAGTACTTC | CSASRIDRASSYEQYF
- | TRBJ2-5 | TRBV9 | - | TGTGCCAGCAGCCCCAGGGGAGACGAGACCCAGTACTTC | CASSPRGDETQYF
TRBD1 | TRBJ2-7 | TRBV2 | few | TGTGCCAGCACTGAGGACAGGGGCTCCTACGAGCAGTACTTC | CASTEDRGSYEQYF
TRBD1 | TRBJ2-7 | TRBV10-3 | few | TGTGCCATCAGGGAGGACAGGGAACTGGCCTACGAGCAGTACTTC | CAIREDRELAYEQYF
TRBD1 | TRBJ1-1 | TRBV20-1 | - | TGCAGTGCCGCGGACAGGGCCACCTCATATGAAGCTTTCTTT | CSAADRATSYEAFF
TRBD2 | TRBJ2-3 | TRBV29-1 | - | TGCAGCCCTAGCGGGATGTCCCAAGATACGCAGTATTTT | CSPSGMSQDTQYF
TRBD1 | TRBJ2-7 | TRBV7-2 | many | TGTGCCAGCAGGTTAACAGGGGTTGTAAGTTCCTACGAGCAGTACTTC | CASRLTGVVSSYEQYF
TRBD1 | TRBJ2-5 | TRBV15 | - | TGTGCCACCACCTTGGACAGGGGGCATGAGACCCAGTACTTC | CATTLDRGHETQYF
TRBD1 | TRBJ1-4 | TRBV7-2 | - | TGTGCCAGCAGCGTGGACAGGGAAAAACTGTTTTTT | CASSVDREKLFF
- | TRBJ2-3 | TRBV7-9 | - | TGTGCCAGCAGCTTAGAGGGACTTTACACAGATACGCAGTATTTT | CASSLEGLYTDTQYF
TRBD1 | TRBJ1-2 | TRBV5-1 | - | TGCGCCAGCAGGCCGGGACAGGTGGACTATGGCTACACCTTC | CASRPGQVDYGYTF
TRBD1 | TRBJ1-2 | TRBV20-1 | - | TGCAGTGCTAGCGAGCGGACAGGGAACTATGGCTACACCTTC | CSASERTGNYGYTF
- | TRBJ1-5 | TRBV2 | - | TGTGCCAGCAGTGAACTGGGATTAGATCAGCCCCAGCATTTT | CASSELGLDQPQHF
- | TRBJ1-3 | TRBV12-3/TRBV12-4 | - | TGTGCCAGCAGCTTTAGAAACTCTGGAAACACCATATATTTT | CASSFRNSGNTIYF
TRBD1 | TRBJ1-2 | TRBV3-1 | few | TGTGCCAGCAGCCCCCGGACAGGGGAAGCTAACTATGGCTACACCTTC | CASSPRTGEANYGYTF
- | TRBJ1-1 | TRBV6-5 | many | TGTGCCAGCAGTTACGCGACAGGACCGAACACTGAAGCTTTCTTT | CASSYATGPNTEAFF
TRBD2 | TRBJ2-7 | TRBV11-2 | - | TGTGCCAGCAGCTTAGTAATAGCGGGGGGTGAGCAGTACTTC | CASSLVIAGGEQYF
- | TRBJ2-7 | TRBV24-1 | - | TGTGCCACCAGGACACACCGGGACACCACCTACGAGCAGTACTTC | CATRTHRDTTYEQYF
- | TRBJ1-1 | TRBV9 | - | TGTGCCAGCAGCGTGGACAGTGAAGCTTTCTTT | CASSVDSEAFF
- | TRBJ1-2 | TRBV20-1 | once | TGCAGTGCTAGAGATCCAGAGAGCCTAGGCTACACCTTC | CSARDPESLGYTF
- | TRBJ2-2 | TRBV7-9 | - | TGTGCCAGCAGCAGAGATGGGCACGGGGAGCTGTTTTTT | CASSRDGHGELFF
TRBD2 | TRBJ2-3 | TRBV11-3 | - | TGTGCCAGCAGCTTAGGGGGGGACTACAATGAGCAGTATTTT | CASSLGGDYNEQYF
- | TRBJ1-1 | TRBV5-1 | - | TGCGCCAGCAGCTTACAACAGGGTGGGAACACTGAAGCTTTCTTT | CASSLQQGGNTEAFF
- | TRBJ2-7 | TRBV7-9 | - | TGTGCCAGCAGTTCCTCGAGCGGACCCTACGAGCAGTACTTC | CASSSSSGPYEQYF
- | TRBJ2-1 | TRBV24-1 | few | TGTGCCACCAGTGAAACGGGTTCCCTAAGGGAGCAGTTCTTC | CATSETGSLREQFF
TRBD2 | TRBJ2-5 | TRBV6-1 | few | TGTGCCAGCAGGGGGGGACTAGCCGCCCAAGAGACCCAGTACTTC | CASRGGLAAQETQYF
TRBD1 | TRBJ2-5 | TRBV30 | few | TGTGCCTGGGGGGGTACAGGGGTGAGGGAGACCCAGTACTTC | CAWGGTGVRETQYF
- | TRBJ2-7 | TRBV4-1 | - | TGCGCCAGCAGCCAAGATCGGCAGCCCGGAGGCTACGAGCAGTACTTC | CASSQDRQPGGYEQYF
TRBD1 | TRBJ2-2 | TRBV10-1 | - | TGCGCCAGCAAAGACAGGGTGGACACCGGGGAGCTGTTTTTT | CASKDRVDTGELFF
- | TRBJ1-6 | TRBV10-3 | - | TGTGCCACCCCGGTTTACAATTCACCCCTCCACTTT | CATPVYNSPLHF
- | TRBJ1-1 | TRBV10-3 | - | TGTGCCATCAGTGAGTCGAATCCCCAGGGGGAAGCTTTCTTT | CAISESNPQGEAFF
- | TRBJ2-3 | TRBV29-1 | - | TGCAGCGCTCCGGTGGGTACGCAGTATTTT | CSAPVGTQYF
- | TRBJ2-7 | TRBV5-1 | many | TGCGCCAGCAGCTCCGACAGGCCTCTCTACGAGCAGTACTTC | CASSSDRPLYEQYF
- | TRBJ1-2 | TRBV7-2 | - | TGTGCCAGCAGCTTACTCGGGGGGAAGGGATATGGCTACACCTTC | CASSLLGGKGYGYTF
- | TRBJ1-1 | TRBV2 | - | TGTGCCAGCGTGGGGGCGGCGGGCCCTAACACTGAAGCTTTCTTT | CASVGAAGPNTEAFF
- | TRBJ2-3 | TRBV20-1 | - | TGCAGTGCTAGAGCGGTCGGAGGGTCCGGTGGTACAGATACGCAGTATTTT | CSARAVGGSGGTDTQYF
TRBD1 | TRBJ1-6 | TRBV5-1 | - | TGCGCCAGCAGCGGGACGGGACAGGGAGACTCACCCCTCCACTTT | CASSGTGQGDSPLHF
TRBD2 | TRBJ2-1 | TRBV25-1 | - | TGTGCCAGCAGTGATCGGTCTAGCGGGAGGGTTAATGAGCAGTTCTTC | CASSDRSSGRVNEQFF